This note documents a single T cell receptor (beta chain) sequence. Libraries were prepared by immunoSEQ multiplex PCR; TCRdb keeps only in-frame clonotypes and omits some of them. The sample has under 150,000 clones; approximately 88% are singletons. The data originate from a study of T cell responses to AZD1222 COVID-19 vaccine. This clonotype originated in an adult in good health. The material was peripheral blood, obtained on day 0 of AZD1222 vaccination.

This CDR3 is CAGSGPRGYGYTF. As DNA, the CDR3 is TGTGCCGGGAGTGGACCGAGAGGGTATGGCTACACCTTC. V gene TRBV28 combines with J gene TRBJ1-2; D gene uncertain. V was shortened by 11 bases and J by 5 bases, with 18 bases between the two germline ends. This CDR3 contains 13 residues. Germline assignment: CDR1 MDHEN and CDR2 SYDVKM.